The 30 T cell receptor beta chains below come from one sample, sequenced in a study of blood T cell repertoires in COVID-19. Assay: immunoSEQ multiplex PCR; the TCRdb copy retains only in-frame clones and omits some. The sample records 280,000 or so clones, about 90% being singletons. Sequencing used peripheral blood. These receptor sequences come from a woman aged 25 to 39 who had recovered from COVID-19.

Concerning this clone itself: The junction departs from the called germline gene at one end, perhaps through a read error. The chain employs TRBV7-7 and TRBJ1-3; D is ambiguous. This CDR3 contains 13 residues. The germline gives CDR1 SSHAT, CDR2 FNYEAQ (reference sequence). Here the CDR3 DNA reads TGTGCTAGCAGCTCTGTAACTGGAAACACCATATATTTT. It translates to CASSSVTGNTIYF.

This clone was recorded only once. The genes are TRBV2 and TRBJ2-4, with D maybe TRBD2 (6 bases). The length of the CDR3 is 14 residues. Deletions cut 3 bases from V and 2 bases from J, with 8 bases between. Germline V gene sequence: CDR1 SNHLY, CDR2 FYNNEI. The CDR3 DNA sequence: TGTGCCAGCAGTGACGGGGGAACCAAAAACATTCAGTACTTC. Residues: CASSDGGTKNIQYF.

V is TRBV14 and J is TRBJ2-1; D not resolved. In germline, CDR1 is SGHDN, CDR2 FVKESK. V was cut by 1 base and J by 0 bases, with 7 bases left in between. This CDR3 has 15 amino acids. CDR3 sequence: CASSQGYSSYNEQFF. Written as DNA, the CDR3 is TGTGCCAGCAGCCAAGGGTATAGCTCCTACAATGAGCAGTTCTTC. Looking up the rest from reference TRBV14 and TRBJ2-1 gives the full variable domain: EAGVTQFPSHSVIEKGQTVTLRCDPISGHDNLYWYRRVMGKEIKFLLHFVKESKQDESGMPNNRFLAERTGGTYSTLKVQPAELEDSGVYFCASSQGYSSYNEQFFGPGTRLTVL.

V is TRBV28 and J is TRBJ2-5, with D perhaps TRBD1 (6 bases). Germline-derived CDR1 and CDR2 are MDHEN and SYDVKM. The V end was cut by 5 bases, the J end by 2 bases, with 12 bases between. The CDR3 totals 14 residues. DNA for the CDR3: TGTGCCAGCAGTCCATGGACAGAGCAAGAGACCCAGTACTTC. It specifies CASSPWTEQETQYF.

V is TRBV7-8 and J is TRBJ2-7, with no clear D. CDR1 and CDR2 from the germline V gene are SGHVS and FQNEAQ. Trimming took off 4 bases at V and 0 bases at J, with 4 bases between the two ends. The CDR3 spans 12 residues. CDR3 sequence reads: CASSSSSYEQYF. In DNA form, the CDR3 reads TGTGCCAGCAGCTCCAGCTCCTACGAGCAGTACTTC. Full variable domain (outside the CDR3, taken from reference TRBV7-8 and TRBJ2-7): GAGVSQSPRYKVAKRGQDVALRCDPISGHVSLFWYQQALGQGPEFLTYFQNEAQLDKSGLPSDRFFAERPEGSVSTLKIQRTQQEDSAVYLCASSSSSYEQYFGPGTRLTVT.

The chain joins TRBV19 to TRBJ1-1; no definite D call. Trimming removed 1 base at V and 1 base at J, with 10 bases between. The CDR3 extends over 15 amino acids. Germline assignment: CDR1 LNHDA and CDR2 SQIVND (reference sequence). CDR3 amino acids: CASSIASRANTEAFF. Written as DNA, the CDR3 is TGTGCCAGTAGTATAGCATCGCGCGCGAACACTGAAGCTTTCTTT.

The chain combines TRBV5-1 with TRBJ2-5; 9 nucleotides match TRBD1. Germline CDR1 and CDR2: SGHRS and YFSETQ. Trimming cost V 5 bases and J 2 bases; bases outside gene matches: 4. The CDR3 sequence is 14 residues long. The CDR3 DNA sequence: TGCGCCAGCAGTCCCGGGACAGGGCAAGAGACCCAGTACTTC. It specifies CASSPGTGQETQYF.

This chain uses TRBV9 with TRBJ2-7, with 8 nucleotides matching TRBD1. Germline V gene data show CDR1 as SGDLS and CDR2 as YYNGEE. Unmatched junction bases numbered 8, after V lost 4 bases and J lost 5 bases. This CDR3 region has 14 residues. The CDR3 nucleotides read TGTGCCAGCAGCCAACCGGGACAGGCCAACGAGCAGTACTTC. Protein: CASSQPGQANEQYF.

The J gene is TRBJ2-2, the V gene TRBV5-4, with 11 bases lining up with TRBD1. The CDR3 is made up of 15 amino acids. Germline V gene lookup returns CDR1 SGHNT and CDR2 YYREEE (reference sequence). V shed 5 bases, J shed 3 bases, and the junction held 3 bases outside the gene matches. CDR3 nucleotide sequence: TGTGCCAGCAGGGGACAGGGGGTTCACACCGGGGAGCTGTTTTTT. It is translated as CASRGQGVHTGELFF.

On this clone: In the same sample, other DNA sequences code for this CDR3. The CDR3 loop reads CASSSSGGGHEQYF. As DNA, the CDR3 is TGTGCCAGCAGTTCCTCGGGAGGGGGCCACGAGCAGTACTTC. The chain uses TRBV28 and TRBJ2-7, with D possibly TRBD2 on 8 matching bases. CDR3 length: 14 residues. CDR1 and CDR2 (germline): MDHEN, SYDVKM. V was cut by 4 bases and J by 5 bases, with 15 bases left in between.

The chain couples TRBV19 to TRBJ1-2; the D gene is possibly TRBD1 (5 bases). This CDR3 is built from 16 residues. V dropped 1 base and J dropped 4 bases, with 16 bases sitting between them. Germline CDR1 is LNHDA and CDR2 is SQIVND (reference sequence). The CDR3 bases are TGTGCCAGTAGTATAGGCCCACAAGGGGTAGGCTATGGCTACACCTTC. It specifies CASSIGPQGVGYGYTF.

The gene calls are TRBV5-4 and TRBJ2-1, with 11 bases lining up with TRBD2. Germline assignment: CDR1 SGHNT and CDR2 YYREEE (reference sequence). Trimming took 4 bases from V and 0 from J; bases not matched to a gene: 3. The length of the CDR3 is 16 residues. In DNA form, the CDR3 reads TGTGCCAGCAGCGCTAGCGGGGGGAGCTCCTACAATGAGCAGTTCTTC. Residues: CASSASGGSSYNEQFF.

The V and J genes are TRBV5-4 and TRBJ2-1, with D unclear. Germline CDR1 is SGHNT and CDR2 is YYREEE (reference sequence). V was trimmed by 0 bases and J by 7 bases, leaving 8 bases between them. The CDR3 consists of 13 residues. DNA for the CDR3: TGTGCCAGCAGCTTGGTTACTACTAATGAGCAGTTCTTC. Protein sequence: CASSLVTTNEQFF.

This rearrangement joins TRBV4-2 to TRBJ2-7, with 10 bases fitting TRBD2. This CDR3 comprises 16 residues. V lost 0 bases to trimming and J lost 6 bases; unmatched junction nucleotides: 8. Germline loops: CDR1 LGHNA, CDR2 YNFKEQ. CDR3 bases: TGTGCCAGCAGCCAAGAATGGCTAGCGGGAGCCTCCGAGCAGTACTTC. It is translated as CASSQEWLAGASEQYF.

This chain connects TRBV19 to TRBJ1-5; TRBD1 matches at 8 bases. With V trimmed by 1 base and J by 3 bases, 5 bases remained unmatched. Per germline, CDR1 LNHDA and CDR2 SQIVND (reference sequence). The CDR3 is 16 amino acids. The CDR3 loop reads CASSIGAGGTNQPQHF. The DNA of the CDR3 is TGTGCCAGTAGTATAGGGGCAGGGGGCACCAATCAGCCCCAGCATTTT.

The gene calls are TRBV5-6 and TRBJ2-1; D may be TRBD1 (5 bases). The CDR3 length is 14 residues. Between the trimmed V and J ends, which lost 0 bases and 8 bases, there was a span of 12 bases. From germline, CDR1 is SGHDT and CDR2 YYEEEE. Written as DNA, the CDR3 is TGTGCCAGCAGCTTGGAGGAGACAGCCCATGAGCAGTTCTTC. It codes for CASSLEETAHEQFF.

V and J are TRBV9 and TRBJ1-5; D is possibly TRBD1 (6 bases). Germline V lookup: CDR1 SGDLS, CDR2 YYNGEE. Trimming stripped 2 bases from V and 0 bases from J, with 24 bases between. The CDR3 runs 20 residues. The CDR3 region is CASSVPRTEELTYSNQPQHF. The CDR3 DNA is TGTGCCAGCAGCGTCCCCCGGACAGAAGAACTAACCTATAGCAATCAGCCCCAGCATTTT.

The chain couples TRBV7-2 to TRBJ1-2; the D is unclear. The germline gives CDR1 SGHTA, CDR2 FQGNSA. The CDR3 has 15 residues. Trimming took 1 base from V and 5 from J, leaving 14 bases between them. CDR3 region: CASSLVPWAGYGYTF. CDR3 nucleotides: TGTGCCAGCAGCTTAGTTCCCTGGGCGGGGTATGGCTACACCTTC.

The CDR3 region has the DNA TGTGCCTCGTGGGACAGACTCAATTCACCCCTCCACTTT. Translation: CASWDRLNSPLHF. The chain combines TRBV30 with TRBJ1-6, with 7 bases fitting TRBD1. The CDR3 totals 13 residues. The germline CDR1 and CDR2 sequences are GTSNPN and SVGIG (reference sequence). J gave up 7 bases and V 7 bases, and 7 bases lay outside the gene matches.

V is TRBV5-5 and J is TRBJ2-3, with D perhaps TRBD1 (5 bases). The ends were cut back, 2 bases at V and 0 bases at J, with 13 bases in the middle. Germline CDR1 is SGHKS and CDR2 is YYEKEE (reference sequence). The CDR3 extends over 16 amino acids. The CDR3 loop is CASSLGASTSTDTQYF. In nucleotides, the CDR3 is TGTGCCAGCAGCTTAGGGGCCTCGACTAGCACAGATACGCAGTATTTT.

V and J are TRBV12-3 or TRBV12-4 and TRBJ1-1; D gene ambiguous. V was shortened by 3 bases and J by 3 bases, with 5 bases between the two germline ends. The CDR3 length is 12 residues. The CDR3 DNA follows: TGTGCCAGCAGTTTTTCGTACACTGAAGCTTTCTTT. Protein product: CASSFSYTEAFF.

The CDR3 here is CASWTGGLETQYF. In DNA, the CDR3 is TGTGCCAGCTGGACAGGGGGCTTGGAGACCCAGTACTTC. V gene TRBV12-3 or TRBV12-4 combines with J gene TRBJ2-5; the match to TRBD1 covers 11 bases. With V trimmed by 8 bases and J by 5 bases, 4 bases remained unmatched. This CDR3 has 13 residues.

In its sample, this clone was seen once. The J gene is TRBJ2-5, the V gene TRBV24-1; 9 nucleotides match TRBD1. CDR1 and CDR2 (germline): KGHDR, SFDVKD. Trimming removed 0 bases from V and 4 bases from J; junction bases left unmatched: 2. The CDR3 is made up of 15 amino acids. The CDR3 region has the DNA TGTGCCACCAGTGATTTGACAGGGGGCTCAGAGACCCAGTACTTC. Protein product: CATSDLTGGSETQYF.

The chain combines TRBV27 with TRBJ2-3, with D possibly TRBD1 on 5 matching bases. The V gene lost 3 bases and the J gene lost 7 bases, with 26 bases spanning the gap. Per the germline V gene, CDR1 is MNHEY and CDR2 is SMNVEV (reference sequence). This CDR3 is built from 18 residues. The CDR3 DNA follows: TGTGCCAGCAGTTTTGGGGCATCTCCTGGGTTGGTTGCGAATACGCAGTATTTT. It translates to CASSFGASPGLVANTQYF.

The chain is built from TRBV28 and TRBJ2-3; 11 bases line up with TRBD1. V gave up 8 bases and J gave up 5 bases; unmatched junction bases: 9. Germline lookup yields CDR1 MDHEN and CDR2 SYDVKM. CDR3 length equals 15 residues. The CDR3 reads CASAVAGTGGDTQYF. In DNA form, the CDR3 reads TGTGCCAGCGCAGTGGCCGGGACAGGGGGAGATACGCAGTATTTT.

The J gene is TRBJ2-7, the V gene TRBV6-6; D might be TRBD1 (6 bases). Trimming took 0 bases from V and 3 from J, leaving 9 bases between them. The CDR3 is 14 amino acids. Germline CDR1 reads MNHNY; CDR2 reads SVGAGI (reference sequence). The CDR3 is CASSYSGQSYEQYF. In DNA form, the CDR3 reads TGTGCCAGCAGTTACTCTGGACAGAGCTACGAGCAGTACTTC.

CDR3 sequence reads: CASSLNGRAQETQYF. For the CDR3, the DNA is TGTGCCAGCAGCTTAAACGGGAGGGCCCAAGAGACCCAGTACTTC. The chain joins TRBV7-3 to TRBJ2-5; 8 positions match TRBD2. The length of the CDR3 is 15 residues. Germline trimming cut 1 base from V and 1 base from J; bases unmatched to any gene: 2. The germline V gene encodes CDR1 SGHTA and CDR2 FQGTGA.

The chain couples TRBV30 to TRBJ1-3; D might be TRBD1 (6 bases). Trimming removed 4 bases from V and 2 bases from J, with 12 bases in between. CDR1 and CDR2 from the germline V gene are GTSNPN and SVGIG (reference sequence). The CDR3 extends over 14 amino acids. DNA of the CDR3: TGTGCCTGGAACAGGGATTCGGCTGGAAACACCATATATTTT. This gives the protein CAWNRDSAGNTIYF.

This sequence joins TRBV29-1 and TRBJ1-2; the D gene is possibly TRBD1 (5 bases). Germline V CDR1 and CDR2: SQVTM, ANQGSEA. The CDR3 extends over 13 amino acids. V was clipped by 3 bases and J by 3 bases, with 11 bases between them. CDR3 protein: CSVEGGADYGYTF. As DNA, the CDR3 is TGCAGCGTTGAGGGGGGAGCGGACTATGGCTACACCTTC.

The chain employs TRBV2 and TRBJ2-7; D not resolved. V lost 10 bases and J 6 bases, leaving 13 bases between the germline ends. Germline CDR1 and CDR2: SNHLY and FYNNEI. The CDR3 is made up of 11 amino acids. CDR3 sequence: CATTRVGEQYF. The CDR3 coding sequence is TGTGCCACTACTCGGGTGGGCGAGCAGTACTTC.